The rows below give T cell receptor beta chains drawn from one sample of a study of T-cell reconstitution after alpha-beta-depleted transplantation in children. TCRdb reprocessed the PCR reads with MiXCR, giving one entry per CDR3 protein. The top ten hold 3% to 3.5% of the sample, which has more than 150,000 distinct CDR3 sequences, roughly 6.8% seen once. The source was PBMCs from the stem cell graft donor, collected from the stem cell graft. Receptors originate from a human donor who donated a stem cell graft to a child with Wiskott-Aldrich syndrome. The CDR3 runs from the conserved cysteine through the conserved F or W.

v_call	j_call	cdr3_aa
TRBV12-3/TRBV12-4	TRBJ2-5	CASSDLASETQYF
TRBV24-1	TRBJ2-1	CATSDSTSGRPFYNEQFF
TRBV12-5	TRBJ2-3	CASGWLDTQYF
TRBV20-1	TRBJ1-2	CSAKGTGMAGYTF
TRBV20-1	TRBJ1-2	CSARGTWVYGYTF
TRBV28	TRBJ2-5	CASSGYQGAVTQYF
TRBV20-1	TRBJ1-5	CSARKHYDRNQPQHF
TRBV29-1	TRBJ2-1	CSVEDEGSILYNEQFF
TRBV12-3/TRBV12-4	TRBJ1-1	CASSLGLGANTEAFF
TRBV29-1	TRBJ1-1	CSVDMNTEAFF
TRBV7-9	TRBJ2-7	CASSLQGQATYEQYF
TRBV5-1	TRBJ1-2	CARKRTYGYTF
TRBV7-2	TRBJ2-7	CASSATGTSDEQYF
TRBV7-2	TRBJ2-7	CASSSIQGRPEQYF
TRBV7-2	TRBJ2-5	CASSFTGRAETQYF
TRBV7-9	TRBJ2-7	CASSLWTGAAYEQYF
TRBV6-6	TRBJ1-1	CASSYGGTTEAFF